Listed below are T cell receptor beta chains from one sample, sequenced in a study of Tregs in tolerant kidney transplant recipients. TCRdb's table, derived via immunoSEQ multiplex PCR, lists solely in-frame clones and lacks some. The data show about 61,000 clones, roughly 85% seen once. The specimen was Tregs from blood, collected before the transplant. The receptors stem from a human donor who received a combined kidney and bone marrow transplant. Each CDR3 is given with its conserved first and last residue. D genes are given only for firm matches. Clone size appears in some rows only: once, few, many, or a class for an expanded clone.

TRBV10-2	.	TRBJ2-3	.	CATSQGGLDTQYF	TGCGCCACTAGCCAGGGGGGCCTAGATACGCAGTATTTT
TRBV28	.	TRBJ1-5	once	CASSLRRRYPNQPQHF	TGTGCCAGCAGTTTAAGGAGGCGATACCCCAATCAGCCCCAGCATTTT
TRBV5-1	.	TRBJ2-3	.	CASSFQGGSTDTQYF	TGCGCCAGCAGCTTTCAGGGTGGGAGCACAGATACGCAGTATTTT
TRBV28	.	TRBJ2-7	.	CASSFVGQVPYEQYF	TGTGCCAGCAGTTTCGTCGGGCAGGTCCCCTACGAGCAGTACTTC
TRBV6-5	TRBD1	TRBJ1-5	.	CASSNPGGGPQHF	TGTGCCAGCAGTAATCCAGGGGGCGGGCCCCAGCATTTT
TRBV5-1	TRBD1	TRBJ1-4	.	CASSPTGGNGEKLFF	TGCGCCAGCAGTCCCACAGGGGGTAACGGTGAAAAACTGTTTTTT
TRBV11-2	TRBD2	TRBJ2-2	.	CASSPSGRMSGELFF	TGTGCCAGCAGCCCTAGCGGGAGGATGTCCGGGGAGCTGTTTTTT
TRBV6-6	.	TRBJ1-2	.	CASSYDSSYGYTF	TGTGCCAGCAGTTACGACAGTTCCTATGGCTACACCTTC
TRBV27	.	TRBJ2-7	.	CASSFRTTSYEQYF	TGTGCCAGCAGTTTCCGCACGACCTCCTACGAGCAGTACTTC
TRBV11-2	TRBD1	TRBJ1-2	.	CASSDWRGTVNKGYGYTF	TGTGCCAGCAGCGATTGGCGAGGGACAGTAAATAAAGGCTATGGCTACACCTTC
TRBV30	.	TRBJ1-2	.	CAWSPLGRGDGYTF	TGTGCCTGGAGTCCCCTAGGGAGGGGAGATGGCTACACCTTC
TRBV13	.	TRBJ1-4	few	CASSPRGVEKLFF	TGTGCCAGCAGCCCACGAGGGGTTGAAAAACTGTTTTTT
TRBV5-5	.	TRBJ2-6	.	CASSFTGANVLTF	TGTGCCAGCAGCTTCACTGGGGCCAACGTCCTGACTTTC
TRBV28	TRBD1	TRBJ2-7	.	CASSLRQGWSYEQYF	TGTGCCAGCAGTTTAAGACAGGGATGGTCCTACGAGCAGTACTTC
TRBV21-1	.	TRBJ2-7	once	CASSKGAGGVSYEQYF	TGTGCCAGCAGCAAAGGCGCAGGGGGGGTCTCCTACGAGCAGTACTTC
TRBV5-1	TRBD1	TRBJ1-2	.	CASSLGQGNYGYTF	TGCGCCAGCAGCTTGGGACAGGGAAACTATGGCTACACCTTC
TRBV6-5	.	TRBJ1-6	.	CATRAWNSPLHF	TGTGCCACCAGAGCGTGGAATTCACCCCTCCACTTT
TRBV30	.	TRBJ2-1	.	CAWSYSYNEQFF	TGTGCCTGGAGTTATTCTTACAATGAGCAGTTCTTC
TRBV5-6	.	TRBJ2-7	.	CASRIGTVYEQYF	TGTGCCAGCAGAATAGGGACGGTCTACGAGCAGTACTTC
TRBV5-4	.	TRBJ2-5	.	CASSFLEETQYF	TGTGCCAGCAGCTTCTTGGAAGAGACCCAGTACTTC
TRBV10-3	.	TRBJ2-6	once	CAIRPGLANVLTF	TGTGCCATCAGACCAGGGTTGGCCAACGTCCTGACTTTC
TRBV18	.	TRBJ1-1	.	CASSPGGAVTEAFF	TGTGCCAGCTCACCAGGGGGGGCGGTCACTGAAGCTTTCTTT
TRBV19	TRBD2	TRBJ2-5	.	CASSIVREETQYF	TGTGCCAGTAGTATAGTGCGGGAGGAGACCCAGTACTTC
TRBV7-9	TRBD2	TRBJ2-7	.	CASSSGSGSYEQYF	TGTGCCAGCAGCAGCGGGAGTGGTAGCTACGAGCAGTACTTC
TRBV6-6	.	TRBJ1-1	.	CASSSNGNTEAFF	TGTGCCAGCAGTTCTAACGGGAACACTGAAGCTTTCTTT
TRBV6-1	TRBD1	TRBJ1-4	.	CASSEAPVGTGAAGNNEKLFF	TGTGCCAGCAGTGAAGCCCCTGTGGGGACAGGGGCCGCAGGGAATAATGAAAAACTGTTTTTT
TRBV4-2	.	TRBJ1-2	.	CASSQDEGTNYGYTF	TGTGCCAGCAGCCAAGATGAGGGAACTAACTATGGCTACACCTTC
TRBV5-1	.	TRBJ1-2	.	CASSSGDISGYTF	TGCGCCAGCAGCTCCGGGGACATCTCGGGCTACACCTTC
TRBV10-3	.	TRBJ2-7	.	CAISEPLDGTYEQYF	TGTGCCATCAGTGAGCCCCTGGACGGAACCTACGAGCAGTACTTC
TRBV6-1	.	TRBJ1-2	.	CASSEQGYGYTF	TGTGCCAGCAGTGAACAGGGCTATGGCTACACCTTC
TRBV5-1	TRBD1	TRBJ2-5	.	CASSLWQGEQTQYF	TGCGCCAGCAGCTTGTGGCAGGGGGAACAGACCCAGTACTTC
TRBV9	TRBD1	TRBJ1-2	.	CASSVGDRVGYTF	TGTGCCAGCAGCGTAGGAGACAGGGTTGGCTACACCTTC
TRBV5-4	.	TRBJ2-3	.	CASSFSTDTQYF	TGTGCCAGCAGCTTTTCCACAGATACGCAGTATTTT
TRBV6-6	.	TRBJ2-7	once	CASTRGGRYYEQYF	TGTGCCAGCACTAGGGGGGGACGGTACTACGAGCAGTACTTC
TRBV12-5	.	TRBJ2-7	.	CASGLLKRSLDGASSYEQYF	TGTGCTAGTGGTTTGCTAAAACGGAGTTTGGACGGGGCGAGCTCCTACGAGCAGTACTTC
TRBV28	TRBD2	TRBJ2-7	.	CASSPAGREGRSEQYF	TGTGCCAGCAGCCCGGCCGGGCGGGAGGGCCGATCCGAGCAGTACTTC
TRBV2	.	TRBJ2-2	.	CARAKLLGSANTGELFF	TGTGCCAGGGCGAAGCTTCTCGGGAGCGCGAACACCGGGGAGCTGTTTTTT